This TCR beta chain was captured in a study of PD-1 blockade in mismatch repair-deficient tumors. Study overall: Patients had approximately 11 mismatch repair-deficient cancer types and were previously treated and progressing. Whole-study results and caveats: Rapid post-treatment expansion, then contraction, generally preceding radiologic response, marked tumor-resident clones.

Assay used: immunoSEQ multiplex PCR; TCRdb lists only in-frame clones, some missing. The sample shows under 150,000 clones, about 88% of them seen only once. The CDR3 spans 13 residues. Trimming removed 4 bases from V and 3 bases from J, with 7 bases in between. The germline gives CDR1 MNHEY, CDR2 SVGAGI. This clone has a single count. The antigen is unknown. PCR or immunohistochemistry showed mismatch repair deficiency in every enrolled patient. The TCR-sequenced patients were a few responders to pembrolizumab. The TCR originated in an adult with mismatch repair-deficient cancer. This chain connects TRBV6-5 to TRBJ2-1, with D unclear. The input for sequencing was peripheral blood, taken 44 weeks after starting pembrolizumab. The CDR3 sequence is CASSSKSYNEQFF. The CDR3 bases are TGTGCCAGCAGTTCTAAAAGCTACAATGAGCAGTTCTTC.